A single sample gave rise to the 4 T cell receptor beta chains below, sequenced in a study of T cells in localized non-small cell lung cancer. Some clones are missing from TCRdb's copy, which holds only in-frame ones; the method was immunoSEQ multiplex PCR. The sample holds about 1,300 clones; around 38% are singletons and the top ten take 8%. The sequencing used lung tumor tissue, collected before any cancer treatment. The receptors were sampled from a male donor aged 60 or older with stage III lung adenocarcinoma.

The J gene is TRBJ2-1, the V gene TRBV11-3, with 10 bases aligning to TRBD2. The CDR3 covers 16 residues. V was clipped by 6 bases and J by 4 bases; unmatched bases: 9. Germline-derived CDR1 and CDR2 are SGHNT and YENEEA. The CDR3 bases are TGTGCCAGCAGATATAGCGGGGGGCTGACATACAATGAGCAGTTCTTC. Its protein product is CASRYSGGLTYNEQFF.

This clone was counted a few times. The chain links TRBV11-3 to TRBJ1-4, with 7 bases matching TRBD1. V was clipped by 3 bases and J by 8 bases; unmatched bases: 9. The CDR3 has 15 residues. From germline, CDR1 is SGHNT and CDR2 YENEEA. The CDR3 loop is CASSLAGTVNEKLFF. The CDR3 DNA is TGTGCCAGCAGCTTGGCGGGGACAGTTAACGAAAAACTGTTTTTT.

The chain links TRBV5-1 to TRBJ1-1; TRBD1 matches 7 bases. This CDR3 is 15 amino acids long. Trimming cost V 6 bases and J 4 bases; bases outside gene matches: 12. Germline-derived CDR1 and CDR2 are SGHRS and YFSETQ. The CDR3 DNA is TGCGCCAGCACCCTCCGGACAGGCGGCAGCACTGAAGCTTTCTTT. This gives the protein CASTLRTGGSTEAFF.

V usage is TRBV18 and J usage is TRBJ1-5; D unresolved. V was pared by 3 bases and J by 3 bases, with 6 bases between. This CDR3 contains 13 residues. Looked up from germline, CDR1 is KGHSH and CDR2 is LQKENI. Written as DNA, the CDR3 is TGTGCCAGCTCACCTTCCCTCAATCAGCCCCAGCATTTT. This sequence encodes CASSPSLNQPQHF.